A selection of T cell receptor beta chains follows, all from one sample in a study of blood T cell repertoires in COVID-19. Using immunoSEQ multiplex PCR, the repertoire was profiled, and TCRdb retains in-frame clones only, with some absent. The profile shows approximately 190,000 clones, around 89% of them singletons. Sequenced sample: peripheral blood. These receptor sequences come from a man aged 35-49 years with active or convalescent COVID-19. Each CDR3 is given with its conserved first and last residue. The order of the fields is clone size, J gene, V gene, D gene, CDR3 protein, CDR3 DNA. D genes are given only for firm matches. Clone size is given for some rows only: seen once, a few or many times, or a class if the clone is expanded.

clone_size: NA
j_call: TRBJ1-1
v_call: TRBV4-3
d_call: TRBD1
cdr3_aa: CASSQTNTGTGVRAEAFF
cdr3_nt: TGCGCCAGCAGCCAGACTAATACCGGGACAGGGGTGAGGGCTGAAGCTTTCTTT

clone_size: NA
j_call: TRBJ1-5
v_call: TRBV30
d_call: TRBD1
cdr3_aa: CAWSPPGQPNQPQHF
cdr3_nt: TGTGCCTGGAGTCCTCCGGGACAGCCAAACCAGCCCCAGCATTTT

clone_size: once
j_call: TRBJ2-1
v_call: TRBV6-1
d_call: NA
cdr3_aa: CASSGILLAGTSSEQFF
cdr3_nt: TGTGCCAGCAGTGGGATCTTACTGGCCGGGACATCAAGTGAGCAGTTCTTC

clone_size: NA
j_call: TRBJ1-3
v_call: TRBV3-1/TRBV3-2
d_call: NA
cdr3_aa: CASSPRPLRSSGNTIYF
cdr3_nt: TGTGCCAGCAGCCCCAGACCTTTACGGAGCTCTGGAAACACCATATATTTT

clone_size: NA
j_call: TRBJ1-1
v_call: TRBV29-1
d_call: NA
cdr3_aa: CSVSGDTEAFF
cdr3_nt: TGCAGCGTGTCCGGGGACACTGAAGCTTTCTTT

clone_size: NA
j_call: TRBJ1-2
v_call: TRBV25-1
d_call: NA
cdr3_aa: CASSEFGAGYTF
cdr3_nt: TGTGCCAGCAGTGAATTTGGGGCCGGCTACACCTTC

clone_size: NA
j_call: TRBJ2-7
v_call: TRBV27
d_call: TRBD1
cdr3_aa: CASSRKTGTGETEQYF
cdr3_nt: TGTGCCAGCAGCCGAAAGACCGGGACAGGGGAGACCGAGCAGTACTTC

clone_size: NA
j_call: TRBJ2-7
v_call: TRBV19
d_call: TRBD2
cdr3_aa: CASSTSAGGGEQYF
cdr3_nt: TGTGCCAGTAGTACCTCAGCGGGAGGCGGCGAGCAGTACTTC

clone_size: NA
j_call: TRBJ2-5
v_call: TRBV5-1
d_call: TRBD1
cdr3_aa: CASSQRTGGQETQYF
cdr3_nt: TGCGCCAGCAGCCAAAGGACAGGGGGCCAAGAGACCCAGTACTTC

clone_size: NA
j_call: TRBJ2-5
v_call: TRBV7-9
d_call: NA
cdr3_aa: CASSLQGGLVGTQYF
cdr3_nt: TGTGCCAGCAGCTTACAGGGGGGCCTGGTGGGGACCCAGTACTTC

clone_size: NA
j_call: TRBJ2-7
v_call: TRBV18
d_call: NA
cdr3_aa: CASSPAGDGYYEQYF
cdr3_nt: TGTGCCAGCTCACCAGCGGGCGACGGTTACTACGAGCAGTACTTC

clone_size: NA
j_call: TRBJ2-7
v_call: TRBV6-1
d_call: TRBD2
cdr3_aa: CASSDGGTSRIYQYF
cdr3_nt: TGTGCCAGCAGTGATGGTGGGACTAGCCGAATCTATCAGTACTTC